Ten or more counts support the clone carrying this T cell receptor (beta chain). What it binds is unknown. A read error may produce the germline difference seen at one junction end. RNA transcripts provided the source from which TCR beta CDR3 regions were amplified. Carried out on the TCR CDR3, a first-round RT-PCR used the HTBI primer set. TCRdb re-called the multiplex PCR reads through MiXCR, storing one row per CDR3 protein. The table shows about 530,000 distinct CDR3 sequences, with roughly 18% occurring only once. This entry is derived from a study of T cells in Graves' hyperthyroidism and ophthalmopathy. General study findings and limits: In simple terms, a model built on 13 V-J features told ophthalmopathy apart from stable hyperthyroidism. Ophthalmopathy, which appeared later, was predicted by the model a median approximately 6 months before onset.

Germline assignment: CDR1 SGHRS and CDR2 YFSETQ. The CDR3 consists of 12 residues. The chain combines TRBV5-1 with TRBJ2-7; D gene unclear. The TCR sequence derives from a woman under 30 with Graves' ophthalmopathy. Specimen: blood. CDR3 loop: CASSLSGYEQYF. CDR3 nucleotides: TGTGCCAGCAGCTTGTCTGGATACGAGCAGTACTTC.